This T cell receptor beta chain was sequenced for a study of OX40 agonist ivuxolimab in advanced cancers. The assay was immunoSEQ multiplex PCR, and TCRdb's table has in-frame clones only and misses some. The sample has some 20,000 clones, 75% to 85% seen once. Sampled blood was obtained at baseline, cycle 4 day 1, and cycle 7 day 1. This clonotype was sampled from an adult with an advanced solid tumor such as melanoma, head and neck, liver or kidney cancer. Material: CD4+ or CD8+ T cells sorted from blood, obtained in a trial of the OX40 agonist ivuxolimab.

This CDR3 is CASDRGGSYNEQFF. CDR3 nucleotides: TGTGCCAGCGATCGCGGGGGTTCCTACAATGAGCAGTTCTTC. The chain is built from TRBV14 and TRBJ2-1, with 7 bases fitting TRBD2. CDR1 is SGHDN and CDR2 is FVKESK in the germline V gene. The junction had 5 bases not matched to a gene; V was cut back by 8 bases and J by 1 base. The length of the CDR3 is 14 residues.